Below, one T cell receptor (beta chain) is given with its context. The antigen is undetermined. TCRdb's copy holds only in-frame clones and misses some; the assay was immunoSEQ multiplex PCR. The sample yields 150,000 to 200,000 clones, around 94% seen once. This sample stems from a study of T cell responses to AZD1222 COVID-19 vaccine. Study observations and caveats: Unmutated variant regions are reportedly the target of nearly half of TCRs that are spike-specific. The study identified only five or six AZD1222 recipients as seropositive at baseline. Females outnumbered males among donors, who were mostly white British; clonal diversity was possibly underestimated. Increases in Spike-specific TCR breadth and depth were seen after two AZD1222 doses.

The CDR3 is 15 amino acids. Germline values: CDR1 MDHEN, CDR2 SYDVKM. V was clipped by 5 bases and J by 0 bases; unmatched bases: 4. This sequence joins TRBV28 and TRBJ1-3, with TRBD1 identical over 7 bases. This sample comprised peripheral blood, obtained on day 0 of AZD1222 vaccination. This sequence originates from an adult in good health. The CDR3 protein is CASSLTGASGNTIYF. CDR3 coding DNA: TGTGCCAGCAGTCTTACAGGGGCCTCTGGAAACACCATATATTTT.